These 5 T cell receptor beta chains share one sample of origin, sequenced in a study of cytomegalovirus exposure and HLA in healthy donors. The PCR made use of 60 Vbeta and 13 Jbeta primers. Only in-frame clones appear in the TCRdb table, and some are missing; sequencing was by immunoSEQ multiplex PCR. The sample consists of some 150,000 clones, around four fifths of them appearing once. The specimen was PBMCs. These receptors were obtained from a woman between 18 and 29 years old in good health and CMV-seronegative.

The rearrangement uses TRBV30 and TRBJ1-1; 9 bases agree with TRBD1. Germline V gene lookup returns CDR1 GTSNPN and CDR2 SVGIG (reference sequence). The CDR3 runs 15 residues. Losses at the gene ends were 4 bases for V and 6 bases for J; bases not matched to a gene: 12. CDR3 coding DNA: TGTGCCTGGACCTCTATAGGGACAGGGAGTCCTGAAGCTTTCTTT. This encodes CAWTSIGTGSPEAFF. The full variable domain, with the rest looked up from reference TRBV30 and TRBJ1-1, is SQTIHQWPATLVQPVGSPLSLECTVEGTSNPNLYWYRQAAGRGLQLLFYSVGIGQISSEVPQNLSASRPQDRQFILSSKKLLLSDSGFYLCAWTSIGTGSPEAFFGQGTRLTVV.

The chain joins TRBV15 to TRBJ1-2; D is unresolved. The CDR3 has 12 residues. V was clipped by 2 bases and J by 8 bases, with 9 bases between them. CDR1 and CDR2 from the germline V gene are LNHNV and YYDKDF (reference sequence). The CDR3 loop is CATSRSTAGYTF. Written as DNA, the CDR3 is TGTGCCACCAGCAGATCTACTGCCGGCTACACCTTC.

The CDR3 coding sequence is TGTGCCAGCAGTTTATCGTATGTGGCAGGCAATTCACCCCTCCACTTT. As protein: CASSLSYVAGNSPLHF. The J gene is TRBJ1-6, the V gene TRBV28, with D unresolved. V lost 1 base and J 7 bases, leaving 14 bases between the germline ends. This CDR3 comprises 16 residues. CDR1 and CDR2 from the germline V gene are MDHEN and SYDVKM.

This chain joins TRBV10-1 and TRBJ2-7; 9 bases fit TRBD1. Germline V gives CDR1 WNHNN, CDR2 SYGVQD (reference sequence). The trim removed 3 bases at V and 5 bases at J, leaving 5 bases unmatched. The CDR3 extends over 14 amino acids. The CDR3 bases are TGCGCCAGCAGTGAATCAACAGGGGGCCACGAGCAGTACTTC. Translated, it gives CASSESTGGHEQYF.

The chain employs TRBV23-1 and TRBJ1-1, with 7 bases matching TRBD1. TRBV23-1 is labeled an ORF, and its function is uncertain. The CDR3 is made up of 15 amino acids. The V and J ends lost 0 bases and 1 base, in that order; junction bases with no gene match: 2. The CDR3 bases are TGCGCCAGCAGTCAATCGGCAGGGGGGAACACTGAAGCTTTCTTT. Translated: CASSQSAGGNTEAFF.